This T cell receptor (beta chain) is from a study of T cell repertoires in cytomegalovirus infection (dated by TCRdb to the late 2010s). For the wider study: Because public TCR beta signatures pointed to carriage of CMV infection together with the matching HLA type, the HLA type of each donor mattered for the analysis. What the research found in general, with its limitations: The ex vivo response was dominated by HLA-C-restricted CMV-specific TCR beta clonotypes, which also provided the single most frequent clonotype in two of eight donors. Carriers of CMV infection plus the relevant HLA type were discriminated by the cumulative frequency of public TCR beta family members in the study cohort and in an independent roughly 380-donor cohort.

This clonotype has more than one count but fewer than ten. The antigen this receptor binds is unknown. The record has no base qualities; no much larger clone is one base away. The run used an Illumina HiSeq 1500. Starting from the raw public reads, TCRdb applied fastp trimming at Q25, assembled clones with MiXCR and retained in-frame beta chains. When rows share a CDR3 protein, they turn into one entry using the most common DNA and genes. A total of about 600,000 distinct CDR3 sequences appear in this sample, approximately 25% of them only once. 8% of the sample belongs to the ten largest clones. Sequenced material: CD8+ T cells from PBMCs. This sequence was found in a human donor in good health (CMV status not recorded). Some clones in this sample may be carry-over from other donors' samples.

CDR3 sequence: CASSDPRSGINTGELFF. The DNA sequence is given as TGCGCCAGCAGCGATCCAAGGTCAGGGATTAACACCGGGGAGCTGTTTTTT. The V and J segments used are TRBV5-1 and TRBJ2-2; a weak D assignment points to TRBD1 (5 bases agree). The CDR3 runs 17 residues from the cysteine to the phenylalanine. Just the 51-base CDR3 DNA is kept, in frame starting at base 1. V is cut by 4 bases and J by 2 bases, and the space between the germline ends is 18 bases. The germline V gene sets CDR1 to SGHRS and CDR2 to YFSETQ.